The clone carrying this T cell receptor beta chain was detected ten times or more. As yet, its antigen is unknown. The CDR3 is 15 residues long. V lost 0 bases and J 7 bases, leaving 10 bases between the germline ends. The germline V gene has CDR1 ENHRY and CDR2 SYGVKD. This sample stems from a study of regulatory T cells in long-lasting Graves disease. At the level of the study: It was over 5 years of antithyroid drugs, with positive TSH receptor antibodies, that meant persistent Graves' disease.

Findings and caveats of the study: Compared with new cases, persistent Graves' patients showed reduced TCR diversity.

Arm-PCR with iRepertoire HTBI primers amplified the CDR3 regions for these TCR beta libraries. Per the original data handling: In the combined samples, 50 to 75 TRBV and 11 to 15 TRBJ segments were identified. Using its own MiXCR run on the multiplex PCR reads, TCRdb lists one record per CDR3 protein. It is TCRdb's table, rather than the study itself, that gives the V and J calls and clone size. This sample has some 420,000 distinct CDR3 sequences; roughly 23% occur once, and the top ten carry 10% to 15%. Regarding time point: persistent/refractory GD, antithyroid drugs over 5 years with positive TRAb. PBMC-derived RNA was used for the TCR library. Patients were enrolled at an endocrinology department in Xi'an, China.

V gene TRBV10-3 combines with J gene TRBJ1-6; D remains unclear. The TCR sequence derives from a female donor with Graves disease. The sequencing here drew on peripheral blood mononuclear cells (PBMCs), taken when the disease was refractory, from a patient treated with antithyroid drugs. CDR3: CAISESDRGNSPLHF. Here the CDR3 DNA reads TGTGCCATCAGTGAGTCGGATCGGGGAAATTCACCCCTCCACTTT.